A selection of T cell receptor beta chains follows, all from one sample in a study of CD8+ T cells in alopecia areata. TCRdb keeps only in-frame clones here, not all; method: immunoSEQ multiplex PCR. The sample has 120,000 or so clones; about 50% are singletons. Source material: NKG2D-low CD8+ T cells sorted from blood. These receptors were collected from a human donor with alopecia areata. Both conserved end residues are part of each CDR3. The listing skips clone size in some rows; elsewhere it reads once, few, many or a size class.

v_gene: TRBV25-1; len: 11; abundance: .; CDR3aa: CASSVLYEQYF
v_gene: TRBV4-1; len: 16; abundance: .; CDR3aa: CASSQVTGGPTGELFF
v_gene: TRBV29-1; len: 11; abundance: few; CDR3aa: CSVEIQGEAFF
v_gene: TRBV4-1; len: 14; abundance: .; CDR3aa: CASSNNRHDPEAFF
v_gene: TRBV7-2; len: 15; abundance: few; CDR3aa: CASSPQGSYNSPLHF
v_gene: TRBV6-6; len: 13; abundance: .; CDR3aa: CASSRNGAGELFF
v_gene: TRBV14; len: 12; abundance: few; CDR3aa: CASSQYGQPQHF
v_gene: TRBV30; len: 13; abundance: .; CDR3aa: CASRSPATDTQYF
v_gene: TRBV5-1; len: 13; abundance: .; CDR3aa: CASSPILQETQYF
v_gene: TRBV6-1; len: 15; abundance: few; CDR3aa: CASSEEEASNEKLFF
v_gene: TRBV29-1; len: 15; abundance: .; CDR3aa: CSVEDPSGRMYEQFF
v_gene: TRBV11-2; len: 13; abundance: .; CDR3aa: CASSFATSGELFF
v_gene: TRBV27; len: 12; abundance: .; CDR3aa: CASSLSGHGYTF
v_gene: TRBV30; len: 14; abundance: .; CDR3aa: CAWSLTGTVYEQYF
v_gene: TRBV27; len: 13; abundance: .; CDR3aa: CASSFSGQETQYF
v_gene: TRBV18; len: 16; abundance: few; CDR3aa: CASSLIAGGPGNEQFF
v_gene: TRBV29-1; len: 13; abundance: .; CDR3aa: CSVEAGKLGEAFF
v_gene: TRBV11-3; len: 11; abundance: .; CDR3aa: CASAGANVLTF
v_gene: TRBV28; len: 14; abundance: few; CDR3aa: CASTDSGRSNEQFF
v_gene: TRBV29-1; len: 13; abundance: few; CDR3aa: CSVENDPGDGYTF
v_gene: TRBV2; len: 16; abundance: .; CDR3aa: CASSPSPGDPQETQYF
v_gene: TRBV7-9; len: 15; abundance: .; CDR3aa: CASSLVTGTYNEQFF
v_gene: TRBV28; len: 12; abundance: .; CDR3aa: CGSGMYQETQYF
v_gene: TRBV14; len: 14; abundance: few; CDR3aa: CASSQDLRFSEQFF
v_gene: TRBV29-1; len: 16; abundance: .; CDR3aa: CSVEGPSHMAMGEQFF
v_gene: TRBV29-1; len: 14; abundance: .; CDR3aa: CSVGGADSINEQFF
v_gene: TRBV29-1; len: 14; abundance: .; CDR3aa: CSVEVAGRDYGYTF
v_gene: TRBV29-1; len: 13; abundance: .; CDR3aa: CSARTGHGNTIYF
v_gene: TRBV28; len: 14; abundance: few; CDR3aa: CASSVQGHTDTQYF
v_gene: TRBV2; len: 15; abundance: .; CDR3aa: CASGLLGARDNEQFF
v_gene: TRBV6-5; len: 15; abundance: .; CDR3aa: CASRVPDRHTGELFF
v_gene: TRBV29-1; len: 15; abundance: few; CDR3aa: CSVEGMAGGIGEQFF
v_gene: TRBV25-1; len: 15; abundance: .; CDR3aa: CASSLGQGFNQPQHF
v_gene: TRBV29-1; len: 11; abundance: .; CDR3aa: CSVGGEYEQYF
v_gene: TRBV29-1; len: 15; abundance: few; CDR3aa: CSVETTGLAGHEQYF
v_gene: TRBV5-1; len: 15; abundance: .; CDR3aa: CASSLIAGTSYEQYF
v_gene: TRBV2; len: 13; abundance: .; CDR3aa: CASRGGNNEKLFF
v_gene: TRBV28; len: 15; abundance: .; CDR3aa: CASSSVDSGANVLTF
v_gene: TRBV23-1; len: 16; abundance: once; CDR3aa: CASSQGERTGVETQYF
v_gene: TRBV29-1; len: 12; abundance: .; CDR3aa: CSVEDGALEAFF
v_gene: TRBV29-1; len: 14; abundance: .; CDR3aa: CSVELAGEQETQYF
v_gene: TRBV27; len: 15; abundance: .; CDR3aa: CASSLGTSGKNEQFF
v_gene: TRBV27; len: 11; abundance: .; CDR3aa: CASSENYEQFF
v_gene: TRBV29-1; len: 15; abundance: few; CDR3aa: CSVEGDSSETYGYTF
v_gene: TRBV5-1; len: 13; abundance: few; CDR3aa: CASSATGPTEAFF
v_gene: TRBV29-1; len: 14; abundance: few; CDR3aa: CSVWGWQGEETQYF
v_gene: TRBV30; len: 13; abundance: .; CDR3aa: CAWSDGIQETQYF
v_gene: TRBV19; len: 13; abundance: .; CDR3aa: CATSGNYDNEQFF
v_gene: TRBV11-2; len: 13; abundance: .; CDR3aa: CASSLGQPETQYF